Listed here is a single T cell receptor beta chain. Its antigen is unknown. This specimen belongs to a study of Ad26.COV2.S vaccination and SARS-CoV-2 variants. The J segment lost 9 bases and the V segment lost 5 bases, leaving 13 bases of the junction unmatched. Looked up from germline, CDR1 is MDHEN and CDR2 is SYDVKM. The CDR3 runs to 15 residues. Assay: immunoSEQ multiplex PCR; the TCRdb copy retains only in-frame clones and omits some. This table holds around 300,000 clones, 70% to 90% found once. Study-wide results and caveats: Total responses of T cells may have been underestimated by the analyses of TCR breadth and depth. Breadth of non-spike TCRs did not differ between vaccinees and placebo recipients.

Treatment specified: 19 received Ad26.COV2.S at low or high dose, single or two shots; about 5 received placebo; per-sample allocation not given. Day 63 after the first vaccine or placebo injection was the time point for sampling. The source of this sequence is a person aged 18-60 years who received the Ad26.COV2.S COVID-19 vaccine or a placebo. The source was peripheral blood, collected in a trial of Ad26.COV2.S vaccine versus placebo. The chain combines TRBV28 with TRBJ2-1; 7 positions agree with TRBD1. This CDR3 is CASSLRGLGVTEQFF. CDR3 nucleotides: TGTGCCAGCAGTCTTAGGGGGCTCGGGGTAACTGAGCAGTTCTTC. Full variable domain (rest looked up from reference TRBV28 and TRBJ2-1): DVKVTQSSRYLVKRTGEKVFLECVQDMDHENMFWYRQDPGLGLRLIYFSYDVKMKEKGDIPEGYSVSREKKERFSLILESASTNQTSMYLCASSLRGLGVTEQFFGPGTRLTVL.